This T cell receptor beta chain was profiled in a study of T-cell memory formation after mild COVID-19. Germline V gives CDR1 SGHDT, CDR2 YYEEEE. V was pared by 7 bases and J by 0 bases, with 11 bases between. This CDR3 region has 14 residues. Concerning this clonotype: Its antigen is as yet unknown.

Constant-segment primers and 5'RACE yielded cDNA libraries for TCR alpha and TCR beta, each carrying sample barcodes and UMIs. TCRdb re-derived calls from the 5' RACE reads in MiXCR, one entry per CDR3 protein. The sample yields fewer than 95,000 distinct CDR3 sequences, approximately 16% seen once. Points from the study as a whole: That cross-reactive memory joined was suggested by some responding clones appearing in pre-infection memory. Balance between CD4 and CD8 was seen in clones contracting day 15 to 85, and a CD4+ lean was seen in later expanders.

The TCR was taken from a man aged 18 to 30 who had mild COVID-19 (a few samples of this study predate the infection). Cell type and time point are not known. The chain carries TRBV5-6 and TRBJ2-1, with D unresolved. Sequencing used PBMCs or a T cell subset sorted from them (not recorded which). The CDR3 region has the DNA TGTGCCAGCTCCCTCGCAAGCTCCTACAATGAGCAGTTCTTC. Protein sequence: CASSLASSYNEQFF.